This TCR beta chain stems from a study of blood T cell repertoires in COVID-19. The CDR3 runs to 12 residues. V lost 8 bases and J 7 bases, leaving 11 bases between the germline ends. Germline loops: CDR1 KGHSH, CDR2 LQKENI. The assay was immunoSEQ multiplex PCR, and TCRdb's table has in-frame clones only and misses some. This repertoire shows 40,000 or so clones, 70% to 90% found once; its top ten account for 4% to 5.5%. The material sequenced was peripheral blood. This TCR derives from a man aged 60-69 years with COVID-19, enrolled during active disease. This chain connects TRBV18 to TRBJ1-4; D gene uncertain. CDR3 bases: TGTGCCAGCCAGAACACGGGTGAAAAACTGTTTTTT. Protein product: CASQNTGEKLFF.